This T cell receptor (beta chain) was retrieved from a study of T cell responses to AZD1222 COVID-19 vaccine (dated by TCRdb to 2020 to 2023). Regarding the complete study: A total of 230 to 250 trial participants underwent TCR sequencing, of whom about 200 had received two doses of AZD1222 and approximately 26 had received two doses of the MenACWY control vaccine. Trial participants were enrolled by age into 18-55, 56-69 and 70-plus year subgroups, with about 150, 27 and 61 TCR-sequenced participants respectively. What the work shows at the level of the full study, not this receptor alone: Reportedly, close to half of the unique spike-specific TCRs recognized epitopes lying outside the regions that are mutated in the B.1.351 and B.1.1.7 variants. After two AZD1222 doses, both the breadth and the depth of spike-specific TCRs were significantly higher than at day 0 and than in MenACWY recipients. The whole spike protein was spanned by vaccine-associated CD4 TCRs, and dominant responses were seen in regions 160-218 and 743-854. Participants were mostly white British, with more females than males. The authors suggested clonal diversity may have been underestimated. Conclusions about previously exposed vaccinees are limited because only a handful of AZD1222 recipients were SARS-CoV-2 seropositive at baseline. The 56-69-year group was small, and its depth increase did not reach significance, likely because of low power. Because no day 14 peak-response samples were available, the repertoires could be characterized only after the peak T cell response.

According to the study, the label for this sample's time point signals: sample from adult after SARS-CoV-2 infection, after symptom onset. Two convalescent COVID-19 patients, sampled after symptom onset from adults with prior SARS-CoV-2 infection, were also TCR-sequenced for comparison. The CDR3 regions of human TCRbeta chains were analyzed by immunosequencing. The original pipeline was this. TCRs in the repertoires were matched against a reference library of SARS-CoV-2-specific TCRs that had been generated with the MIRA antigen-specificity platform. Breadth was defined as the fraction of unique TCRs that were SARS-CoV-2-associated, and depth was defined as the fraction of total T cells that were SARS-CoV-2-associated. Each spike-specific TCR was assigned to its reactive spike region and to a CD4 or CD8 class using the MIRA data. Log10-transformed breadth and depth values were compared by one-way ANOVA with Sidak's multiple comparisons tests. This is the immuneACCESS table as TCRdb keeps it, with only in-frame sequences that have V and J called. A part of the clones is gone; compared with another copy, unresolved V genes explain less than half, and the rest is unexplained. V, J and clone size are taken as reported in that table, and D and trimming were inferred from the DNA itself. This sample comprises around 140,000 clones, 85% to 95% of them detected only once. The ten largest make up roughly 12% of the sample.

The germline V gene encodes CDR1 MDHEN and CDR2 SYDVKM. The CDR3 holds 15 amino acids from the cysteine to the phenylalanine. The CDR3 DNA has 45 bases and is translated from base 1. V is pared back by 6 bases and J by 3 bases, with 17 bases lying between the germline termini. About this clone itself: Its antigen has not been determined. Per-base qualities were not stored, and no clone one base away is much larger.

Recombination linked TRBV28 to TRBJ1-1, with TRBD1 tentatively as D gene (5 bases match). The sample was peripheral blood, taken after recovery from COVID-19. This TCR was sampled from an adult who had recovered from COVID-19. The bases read TGTGCCAGCAGGCAAGGGAGGGGTAAGGACACTGAAGCTTTCTTT. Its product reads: CASRQGRGKDTEAFF.